This T cell receptor beta chain is from a study of blood T cell repertoires in COVID-19. Study as a whole: Italy, Spain and the United States were the sources of the convalescent and acute COVID-19 samples.

Across about two dozen US areas, participants ranged in age from about 18 to 90 years. During the 2 weeks before they entered the study, exposed participants had met someone with a PCR-confirmed or clinician-diagnosed COVID-19 case. Trimming removed 5 bases from V and 4 bases from J; junction bases left unmatched: 8. CDR1 is SGHRS and CDR2 is YFSETQ in the germline V gene. CDR3 length: 14 residues. Assay used: immunoSEQ multiplex PCR; TCRdb lists only in-frame clones, some missing. The data show some 290,000 clones, roughly 90% seen once. The TCR sequence derives from a woman in her thirties who had been exposed to COVID-19. The sample consisted of PBMCs or T cells enriched from blood (not recorded which). V is TRBV5-1 and J is TRBJ2-5; 7 bases are a match to TRBD2. The CDR3 DNA reads as TGCGCCAGCAGGCCCGGGGCGGGAGCAGAGACCCAGTACTTC. Translation gives CASRPGAGAETQYF. The variable domain in full, completed from reference TRBV5-1 and TRBJ2-5, reads KAGVTQTPRYLIKTRGQQVTLSCSPISGHRSVSWYQQTPGQGLQFLFEYFSETQRNKGNFPGRFSGRQFSNSRSEMNVSTLELGDSALYLCASRPGAGAETQYFGPGTRLLVL.